The rows below give T cell receptor beta chains drawn from one sample of a study of blood T cell repertoires in COVID-19. The method was immunoSEQ multiplex PCR; TCRdb's version includes in-frame clones alone and lacks a portion of them. Of 310,000 or so clones listed, around 90% are singletons. Sequenced input: peripheral blood. The origin of the receptors is a man aged 45 to 65 with active or convalescent COVID-19. The CDR3 runs from the conserved cysteine through the conserved F or W. Fields, in order: V gene, clone size, J gene, D gene, CDR3 DNA, CDR3 protein. D genes are given only for firm matches. Part of the rows lack a size; the others show once, few, many or a class for expanded clones.

v_gene: TRBV28; abundance: NA; j_gene: TRBJ2-1; d_gene: NA; CDR3nt: TGTGCCAGCCAAGTTGGGCAGGACAATGAGCAGTTCTTC; CDR3aa: CASQVGQDNEQFF
v_gene: TRBV19; abundance: NA; j_gene: TRBJ2-3; d_gene: NA; CDR3nt: TGTGCCAGTAGTATAGATCTCGTCAGCACAGATACGCAGTATTTT; CDR3aa: CASSIDLVSTDTQYF
v_gene: TRBV5-1; abundance: NA; j_gene: TRBJ1-1; d_gene: TRBD1; CDR3nt: TGCGCCAGCAGCCTACGGACAGGAAACACTGAAGCTTTCTTT; CDR3aa: CASSLRTGNTEAFF
v_gene: TRBV29-1; abundance: NA; j_gene: TRBJ2-5; d_gene: TRBD1; CDR3nt: TGCAGCGTCGGTTGGGACAGGGGGAGAGAGACCCAGTACTTC; CDR3aa: CSVGWDRGRETQYF
v_gene: TRBV5-6; abundance: NA; j_gene: TRBJ1-5; d_gene: NA; CDR3nt: TGTGCCAGCAGCTTGCGGGGGAATCAGCCCCAGCATTTT; CDR3aa: CASSLRGNQPQHF
v_gene: TRBV7-6; abundance: NA; j_gene: TRBJ1-2; d_gene: TRBD1; CDR3nt: TGTGCCAGCAGCCTCCAGGACAGGGCCTTATATGGCTACACCTTC; CDR3aa: CASSLQDRALYGYTF
v_gene: TRBV19; abundance: once; j_gene: TRBJ2-1; d_gene: TRBD2; CDR3nt: TGTGCCAGTAGTATAGAAAGCGGGGGTCCCTACAATGAGCAGTTCTTC; CDR3aa: CASSIESGGPYNEQFF
v_gene: TRBV11-2; abundance: NA; j_gene: TRBJ2-3; d_gene: NA; CDR3nt: TGTGCCAGCAGCCGCCACCAACAAAGCACGGGGACAGATACGCAGTATTTT; CDR3aa: CASSRHQQSTGTDTQYF
v_gene: TRBV2; abundance: NA; j_gene: TRBJ1-2; d_gene: NA; CDR3nt: TGTGCCAGCAGGGTACAGGGAGGGGGTTATGGCTACACCTTC; CDR3aa: CASRVQGGGYGYTF
v_gene: TRBV6-5; abundance: NA; j_gene: TRBJ1-6; d_gene: TRBD1; CDR3nt: TGTGCCTGCTATCAGGGACAGGGGTATTCACCCCTCCACTTT; CDR3aa: CACYQGQGYSPLHF
v_gene: TRBV7-2; abundance: NA; j_gene: TRBJ2-7; d_gene: NA; CDR3nt: TGTGCCAGCAGCTCTTTATACGAGCAGTACTTC; CDR3aa: CASSSLYEQYF
v_gene: TRBV21-1; abundance: NA; j_gene: TRBJ1-2; d_gene: NA; CDR3nt: TGTGCCAGCAGCGCCCTCATCAGGGGCCACACCTTC; CDR3aa: CASSALIRGHTF
v_gene: TRBV9; abundance: NA; j_gene: TRBJ2-5; d_gene: TRBD1; CDR3nt: TGTGCCAGCGGCGAAGAGGGGGCAGGTCAAGAGACCCAGTACTTC; CDR3aa: CASGEEGAGQETQYF
v_gene: TRBV3-1/TRBV3-2; abundance: NA; j_gene: TRBJ1-2; d_gene: NA; CDR3nt: TGTGCCAGCAGCCACCGGGGGTTAGCATCCTATGGCTACACCTTC; CDR3aa: CASSHRGLASYGYTF
v_gene: TRBV28; abundance: few; j_gene: TRBJ1-2; d_gene: TRBD1; CDR3nt: TGTGCCAGCAGTTATTCGGACAGGGGGCTTTATGGCTACACCTTC; CDR3aa: CASSYSDRGLYGYTF
v_gene: TRBV5-6; abundance: NA; j_gene: TRBJ1-1; d_gene: TRBD1; CDR3nt: TGTGCCAGCAGTTATACAGGGGGCACTGAAGCTTTCTTT; CDR3aa: CASSYTGGTEAFF
v_gene: TRBV6-2/TRBV6-3; abundance: once; j_gene: TRBJ1-2; d_gene: TRBD1; CDR3nt: TGTGCCAGCAGTTACGGACAGGTCGGCTATGGCTACACCTTC; CDR3aa: CASSYGQVGYGYTF
v_gene: TRBV19; abundance: NA; j_gene: TRBJ2-5; d_gene: TRBD2; CDR3nt: TGTGCCAGTAGTCCAGGGACTAGCAGGGCGCGGGCCCAGTACTTC; CDR3aa: CASSPGTSRARAQYF
v_gene: TRBV6-1; abundance: NA; j_gene: TRBJ2-3; d_gene: TRBD2; CDR3nt: TGTGCCAGCAGTGAAGCGATCGGACTAGGGACAGATACGCAGTATTTT; CDR3aa: CASSEAIGLGTDTQYF
v_gene: TRBV5-1; abundance: NA; j_gene: TRBJ2-7; d_gene: TRBD1; CDR3nt: TGCGCCAGCAGCAGCCGGGACAGGAGTTTACCGTCCTACGAGCAGTACTTC; CDR3aa: CASSSRDRSLPSYEQYF
v_gene: TRBV9; abundance: NA; j_gene: TRBJ2-1; d_gene: TRBD2; CDR3nt: TGTGCCAGCAGCGCCCCCCTAAGCGGGGCCCACAATGAGCAGTTCTTC; CDR3aa: CASSAPLSGAHNEQFF
v_gene: TRBV5-1; abundance: few; j_gene: TRBJ1-5; d_gene: TRBD1; CDR3nt: TGCGCCAGCAGTAAACAGGGGGCGCGTGATCAGCCCCAGCATTTT; CDR3aa: CASSKQGARDQPQHF
v_gene: TRBV28; abundance: many; j_gene: TRBJ2-6; d_gene: NA; CDR3nt: TGTGCCAGCAGTTCTACAGGGGACTGGGCCAACGTCCTGACTTTC; CDR3aa: CASSSTGDWANVLTF
v_gene: TRBV19; abundance: few; j_gene: TRBJ2-3; d_gene: TRBD2; CDR3nt: TGTGCCAGTAGTATACGGACTAGCGGGACTAGCACAGATACGCAGTATTTT; CDR3aa: CASSIRTSGTSTDTQYF
v_gene: TRBV28; abundance: few; j_gene: TRBJ2-1; d_gene: NA; CDR3nt: TGTGCCAGCAGTTCCCCGCGGTCATATTACAATGAGCAGTTCTTC; CDR3aa: CASSSPRSYYNEQFF
v_gene: TRBV28; abundance: NA; j_gene: TRBJ2-2; d_gene: NA; CDR3nt: TGTGCCAGCAGTTCCGGGAGGAACACCGGGGAGCTGTTTTTT; CDR3aa: CASSSGRNTGELFF
v_gene: TRBV28; abundance: NA; j_gene: TRBJ1-4; d_gene: NA; CDR3nt: TGTGCCAGCAGCGCTAATGAAAAACTGTTTTTT; CDR3aa: CASSANEKLFF
v_gene: TRBV6-5; abundance: NA; j_gene: TRBJ1-4; d_gene: TRBD1; CDR3nt: TGTGCCAGCAGTCCAACAGGGGTGGGTGAAAAACTGTTTTTT; CDR3aa: CASSPTGVGEKLFF
v_gene: TRBV28; abundance: NA; j_gene: TRBJ1-2; d_gene: NA; CDR3nt: TGTGCCAGCAGGGACCCGGGGCAGGGGAACTATGGCTACACCTTC; CDR3aa: CASRDPGQGNYGYTF
v_gene: TRBV29-1; abundance: NA; j_gene: TRBJ1-3; d_gene: NA; CDR3nt: TGCAGGCGGTCGAGGGCAGGCCTTAAAAGGTACTCTGGAAACACCATATATTTT; CDR3aa: CRRSRAGLKRYSGNTIYF
v_gene: TRBV25-1; abundance: NA; j_gene: TRBJ2-5; d_gene: NA; CDR3nt: TGTGCCAGCAGGAGCGGGCTCCAAGAGACCCAGTACTTC; CDR3aa: CASRSGLQETQYF
v_gene: TRBV7-2; abundance: NA; j_gene: TRBJ2-7; d_gene: NA; CDR3nt: TGTGCCAGCAGCTTATCCACCTACGAGCAGTACTTC; CDR3aa: CASSLSTYEQYF
v_gene: TRBV5-1; abundance: NA; j_gene: TRBJ1-2; d_gene: NA; CDR3nt: TGCGCCAGCAGCAACGGACTTTCGGTAGGCTACACCTTC; CDR3aa: CASSNGLSVGYTF
v_gene: TRBV27; abundance: few; j_gene: TRBJ1-6; d_gene: NA; CDR3nt: TGTGCCAGCAGTCCTGGACTGTATTCACCCCTCCACTTT; CDR3aa: CASSPGLYSPLHF
v_gene: TRBV24-1; abundance: NA; j_gene: TRBJ2-1; d_gene: TRBD1; CDR3nt: TGTGCCACCAGTGACAAGACAGGGGGAGCCTACAATGAGCAGTTCTTC; CDR3aa: CATSDKTGGAYNEQFF
v_gene: TRBV28; abundance: NA; j_gene: TRBJ1-2; d_gene: NA; CDR3nt: TGTGCCAGCAGTTTAGGCAGGGTTGGCTACACCTTC; CDR3aa: CASSLGRVGYTF
v_gene: TRBV6-6; abundance: NA; j_gene: TRBJ2-7; d_gene: TRBD2; CDR3nt: TGTGCCAGCAGTCCCAGACTAGCGGGCACCTACGAGCAGTACTTC; CDR3aa: CASSPRLAGTYEQYF
v_gene: TRBV6-6; abundance: NA; j_gene: TRBJ2-1; d_gene: TRBD2; CDR3nt: TGTGCCAGCAGTTACGGCCCGGTAGCGGGAAGGAATGAGCAGTTCTTC; CDR3aa: CASSYGPVAGRNEQFF
v_gene: TRBV19; abundance: NA; j_gene: TRBJ1-4; d_gene: NA; CDR3nt: TGTGCCAGTAGTCCTCAGGGCTACGGGGGTCGGGACGAAAAACTGTTTTTT; CDR3aa: CASSPQGYGGRDEKLFF
v_gene: TRBV11-1; abundance: NA; j_gene: TRBJ1-1; d_gene: NA; CDR3nt: TGTGCCAGCAGCTCGGAGGCGAACACTGAAGCTTTCTTT; CDR3aa: CASSSEANTEAFF
v_gene: TRBV28; abundance: NA; j_gene: TRBJ2-5; d_gene: NA; CDR3nt: TGTGCCAGCAGCCCCCAGTACCAAGAGACCCAGTACTTC; CDR3aa: CASSPQYQETQYF
v_gene: TRBV5-6; abundance: NA; j_gene: TRBJ1-6; d_gene: TRBD1; CDR3nt: TGTGCCAGCAGCTACCGACAGGGGTTCAATTCACCCCTCCACTTT; CDR3aa: CASSYRQGFNSPLHF
v_gene: TRBV7-3; abundance: NA; j_gene: TRBJ2-3; d_gene: TRBD2; CDR3nt: TGTGCCAGCAGCCCCGGACTAGCGGGAAGCTCAGATACGCAGTATTTT; CDR3aa: CASSPGLAGSSDTQYF
v_gene: TRBV28; abundance: NA; j_gene: TRBJ1-4; d_gene: TRBD1; CDR3nt: TGTGCCTCCTTACAGGGGGGTAATGAAAAACTGTTTTTT; CDR3aa: CASLQGGNEKLFF
v_gene: TRBV27; abundance: NA; j_gene: TRBJ1-6; d_gene: NA; CDR3nt: TGTGCCAGTAGGGCGGGGGTCGGGTCACCCCTCCACTTT; CDR3aa: CASRAGVGSPLHF
v_gene: TRBV11-1; abundance: once; j_gene: TRBJ1-2; d_gene: NA; CDR3nt: TGTGCCAGCAGCTTAAGCGTAGGGGCACAAGGCTACACCTTC; CDR3aa: CASSLSVGAQGYTF
v_gene: TRBV9; abundance: few; j_gene: TRBJ2-5; d_gene: TRBD1; CDR3nt: TGTGCCAGCAGCGTAGAGGGGGCCCCCGTTAAAGAGACCCAGTACTTC; CDR3aa: CASSVEGAPVKETQYF
v_gene: TRBV28; abundance: NA; j_gene: TRBJ2-3; d_gene: NA; CDR3nt: TGTGCCAGCAGTCCTTCCACAGATACGCAGTATTTT; CDR3aa: CASSPSTDTQYF
v_gene: TRBV7-2; abundance: NA; j_gene: TRBJ1-6; d_gene: TRBD1; CDR3nt: TGTGCCAGCAGCTCAGGACAGGCTCGAAATTCACCCCTCCACTTT; CDR3aa: CASSSGQARNSPLHF
v_gene: TRBV30; abundance: NA; j_gene: TRBJ2-7; d_gene: NA; CDR3nt: TGTGCCTGGAGTAAGACAGGACGACGCTCCTACGAGCAGTACTTC; CDR3aa: CAWSKTGRRSYEQYF
v_gene: TRBV5-6; abundance: NA; j_gene: TRBJ2-6; d_gene: TRBD1; CDR3nt: TGTGCCAGCAGCTTACAGGGGGCTTTCGGATCTGGGGCCAACGTCCTGACTTTC; CDR3aa: CASSLQGAFGSGANVLTF